The table lists the clone carrying this TCR beta chain with a few counts. Selection for sequencing was limited to patients who had shown CD8+CD57+ cell expansion by flow cytometry. As a group, the patients uniformly had severe acquired aplastic anemia. The data belong to a study of CD8+CD57+ T cells in acquired aplastic anemia. Study details: Quantities of DNA derived from sorted CD4+ and CD8+ cells averaged approximately 3.3 ug.

The study profiled TCR beta VDJ and CDR3 using genomic DNA as template. A single record per CDR3 protein comes from TCRdb applying MiXCR to the reads. This table has 200,000 to 250,000 distinct CDR3 sequences, about 60% appearing once. This CDR3 is built from 14 residues. Trimming removed 6 bases from V and 5 bases from J; junction bases left unmatched: 9. Germline V gene sequence: CDR1 DFQATT, CDR2 SNEGSKA (reference sequence). The rearrangement links TRBV20-1 to TRBJ2-7, with 11 nucleotides matching TRBD1. Sequenced material: sorted CD4+, CD8+, or CD8+CD57+ T cells (not recorded which) from PBMCs. The sequence was obtained from a human donor with aplastic anemia. DNA of the CDR3: TGCAGTGCCCGGATGGGACAGGGGGGAGACGAGCAGTACTTC. Encoded protein: CSARMGQGGDEQYF.